Below are 17 T cell receptor beta chains sequenced from a single sample in a study of cytomegalovirus exposure and HLA in healthy donors (dated by TCRdb to between 2016 and 2019). Library preparation used the immunoSEQ multiplex PCR assay. A mixture of 60 forward primers for TCR Vbeta segments and 13 reverse primers for TCR Jbeta segments was used in the multiplex PCR. In TCRdb, the immuneACCESS table is reduced to in-frame sequences with V and J assigned. These tables do not hold every clone; where another copy was compared, an unresolved V gene accounts for under half, and the others remain unexplained. Across this sample there are roughly 180,000 clones, with roughly 86% seen only once. The leading ten clones occupy around 4.8% of the sample. Sequenced input: PBMCs. Every receptor here comes from a girl aged 10-17 years in good health and CMV-seropositive.

Worth noting for this clone: Sequence at one end of the junction differs from germline and may be a read error. V usage is TRBV2 and J usage is TRBJ2-5, with unresolved D. CDR1 is SNHLY and CDR2 is FYNNEI in the germline V gene. This CDR3 comprises 14 residues. The CDR3 reads CASSADLWQATQYF. The CDR3 bases are TGTGCCAGCAGCGCCGACTTGTGGCAAGCGACCCAGTACTTC.

The chain combines TRBV4-2 with TRBJ2-7; 10 bases agree with TRBD2. J was trimmed by 2 bases and V by 1 base; bases with no gene match: 8. From germline, CDR1 is LGHNA and CDR2 YNFKEQ. This CDR3 is 17 amino acids long. The CDR3 region is CASSQGVGSGGAYEQYF. The CDR3 DNA follows: TGTGCCAGCAGCCAAGGGGTCGGGAGCGGGGGGGCCTACGAGCAGTACTTC.

In DNA form, the CDR3 reads TGTGCCAGCAGTGAAGGGGGTAGCGGGGCTAGCAACAATGAGCAGTTCTTC. Its translation: CASSEGGSGASNNEQFF. The rearrangement uses TRBV2 and TRBJ2-1; 8 bases fit TRBD2. The CDR3 consists of 17 residues. V lost 1 base to trimming and J lost 5 bases; unmatched junction nucleotides: 10. Germline V gene data show CDR1 as SNHLY and CDR2 as FYNNEI.

The V and J genes are TRBV4-1 and TRBJ1-2; weak D call: TRBD1 (6 bases). The CDR3 totals 15 residues. V lost 3 bases and J lost 1, with 12 bases in between. CDR1 and CDR2 from the germline V gene are MGHRA and YSYEKL. The CDR3: CASSQNGQLNYGYTF. The CDR3 bases are TGCGCCAGCAGCCAGAACGGACAGCTTAACTATGGCTACACCTTC.

The gene calls are TRBV28 and TRBJ1-6, with 7 bases matching TRBD1. Germline CDR1 and CDR2: MDHEN and SYDVKM. The CDR3 loop spans 15 amino acids. Trimming at V came to 6 bases and at J to 10 bases, leaving 12 bases not matched to a gene. The CDR3 protein is CASRRDSLGSSPLHF. CDR3 DNA: TGTGCCAGCAGACGGGACAGTTTGGGGTCCTCACCCCTCCACTTT.

The V and J genes are TRBV7-9 and TRBJ1-2, with 7 bases identical to TRBD1. This CDR3 is built from 14 residues. Germline CDR1 reads SEHNR; CDR2 reads FQNEAQ (reference sequence). The J segment lost 7 bases and the V segment lost 5 bases, leaving 10 bases of the junction unmatched. The CDR3 nucleotides are TGTGCCAGCAGCAATGAGGACAGGTTGGGTGGCTACACCTTC. It specifies CASSNEDRLGGYTF. Drawing the rest from reference TRBV7-9 and TRBJ1-2, the complete variable domain is DTGVSQNPRHKITKRGQNVTFRCDPISEHNRLYWYRQTLGQGPEFLTYFQNEAQLEKSRLLSDRFSAERPKGSFSTLEIQRTEQGDSAMYLCASSNEDRLGGYTFGSGTRLTVV.

The rearrangement uses TRBV25-1 and TRBJ1-1; TRBD1 matches 8 bases. The CDR3 runs to 15 residues. The V segment lost 2 bases and the J segment 8 bases; nucleotides outside the gene matches: 10. Germline assignment: CDR1 MGHDK and CDR2 SYGVNS. Here the CDR3 DNA reads TGTGCCAGCAGTGAACCCGGGACAGGACTAAACGAAGCTTTCTTT. It translates to CASSEPGTGLNEAFF.

This chain connects TRBV5-1 to TRBJ2-1; 8 nucleotides agree with TRBD2. The V gene's germline CDR1 is SGHRS and CDR2 YFSETQ. V was pared by 0 bases and J by 4 bases, with 6 bases of the junction left unmatched. There are 16 residues in the CDR3. DNA of the CDR3: TGCGCCAGCAGCTTGGTTGGTAGCGGGGCGTACAATGAGCAGTTCTTC. This codes for CASSLVGSGAYNEQFF.

This clone was detected only a few times. V usage is TRBV4-1 and J usage is TRBJ1-5, with 7 nucleotides matching TRBD1. CDR1 is MGHRA and CDR2 is YSYEKL in the germline V gene. V shed 8 bases, J shed 2 bases, and the junction held 12 bases outside the gene matches. The CDR3 runs to 16 residues. DNA for the CDR3: TGCGCCAGCGGCGCTACACAAGGACAGGGCAATCAGCCCCAGCATTTT. As protein: CASGATQGQGNQPQHF.

This chain connects TRBV2 to TRBJ2-1; 7 bases align to TRBD1. The CDR3 totals 12 residues. The trim removed 5 bases at V and 12 bases at J, leaving 7 bases unmatched. Germline-derived CDR1 and CDR2 are SNHLY and FYNNEI. The CDR3 DNA is TGTGCCAGCAGTACTCGACAGGGTCGGCAGTTCTTC. Its translation: CASSTRQGRQFF.

The rearrangement links TRBV6-5 to TRBJ2-2, with 8 bases identical to TRBD1. The CDR3 runs to 13 residues. Losses at the gene ends were 9 bases for V and 5 bases for J; bases not matched to a gene: 5. Per germline, CDR1 MNHEY and CDR2 SVGAGI. For the CDR3, the DNA is TGTGCCAGATCGGACAGGGAAACCGGGGAGCTGTTTTTT. This codes for CARSDRETGELFF.

V usage is TRBV5-6 and J usage is TRBJ1-2; 9 nucleotides match TRBD1. CDR3 length equals 15 residues. V trimming: 5 bases; J trimming: 3 bases; junction bases outside the gene matches: 8. Germline V gene lookup returns CDR1 SGHDT and CDR2 YYEEEE. CDR3 coding DNA: TGTGCCAGCAGTCCGGACAGGGGCGCTCACTATGGCTACACCTTC. Encoded protein: CASSPDRGAHYGYTF.

J is TRBJ1-2 and V is TRBV6-5, with 7 bases identical to TRBD1. Germline-derived CDR1 and CDR2 are MNHEY and SVGAGI. The CDR3 is 13 amino acids. V trimming: 6 bases; J trimming: 6 bases; junction bases outside the gene matches: 7. The CDR3 nucleotides read TGTGCCAGCAGCGGATGGCAGGGGGATGGCTACACCTTC. Protein: CASSGWQGDGYTF.

This clone has more than one count but fewer than ten. This CDR3 is CASSSYKDAGEQYF. CDR3 DNA: TGTGCCAGCTCTTCCTATAAGGACGCGGGGGAGCAGTACTTC. The chain carries TRBV27 and TRBJ2-7; tentatively, D is TRBD2 (6 bases). In germline, CDR1 is MNHEY, CDR2 SMNVEV (reference sequence). This CDR3 spans 14 amino acids. V was cut by 8 bases and J by 7 bases, with 21 bases left in between.

In this sample, this clone turned up a few times. This chain joins TRBV11-3 and TRBJ1-2; no definite D call. Trimming removed 3 bases at V and 5 bases at J, with 16 bases between. This CDR3 is built from 15 residues. Germline V lookup: CDR1 SGHNT, CDR2 YENEEA. The CDR3 reads CASSLAYGEGYGYTF. DNA of the CDR3: TGTGCCAGCAGCTTGGCTTACGGGGAAGGGTATGGCTACACCTTC.

The CDR3 DNA reads as TGTGCCAGCAGGGGCGGGGGGGCCCCTAGCACAGATACGCAGTATTTT. Its protein product is CASRGGGAPSTDTQYF. The chain recombines TRBV9 with TRBJ2-3; 9 nucleotides match TRBD2. The CDR3 sequence is 16 residues long. The trim removed 5 bases at V and 0 bases at J, leaving 7 bases unmatched. Looked up from germline, CDR1 is SGDLS and CDR2 is YYNGEE.

Comment on this clone: Other DNA sequences in the same sample also yield this CDR3. This chain connects TRBV19 to TRBJ2-7; D possibly corresponds to TRBD1 (5 bases). Trimming took 3 bases from V and 3 from J, leaving 9 bases between them. Germline loops: CDR1 LNHDA, CDR2 SQIVND (reference sequence). The CDR3 has 13 amino acids. CDR3 protein: CASSIQGGYEQYF. In nucleotides, the CDR3 is TGTGCCAGTAGTATCCAGGGCGGCTACGAGCAGTACTTC.